The T cell receptor (beta chain) described here comes from a study of Graves' ophthalmopathy and Graves' hyperthyroidism. Overall study: Samples of peripheral blood were obtained at initial diagnosis, prior to treatment of any kind.

V gave up 0 bases and J gave up 6 bases, with 6 bases separating them. Germline lookup yields CDR1 DFQATT and CDR2 SNEGSKA (reference sequence). CDR3 length equals 11 residues. RNA transcripts were the source from which TCR beta CDR3 regions were amplified. First-round RT-PCR with HTBI primers preceded a second-round multiplex PCR. TCRdb passed the multiplex PCR reads through MiXCR, listing each CDR3 protein once. The sample carries some 350,000 distinct CDR3 sequences, about a sixth recorded once. Ten or more counts support this clonotype. Material for sequencing was peripheral blood. The source of this sequence is an adult woman with stable Graves' hyperthyroidism. The chain recombines TRBV20-1 with TRBJ2-7; D call uncertain. CDR3 coding DNA: TGCAGTGCTAGAGATCCTCCCGAGCAGTACTTC. Protein: CSARDPPEQYF.